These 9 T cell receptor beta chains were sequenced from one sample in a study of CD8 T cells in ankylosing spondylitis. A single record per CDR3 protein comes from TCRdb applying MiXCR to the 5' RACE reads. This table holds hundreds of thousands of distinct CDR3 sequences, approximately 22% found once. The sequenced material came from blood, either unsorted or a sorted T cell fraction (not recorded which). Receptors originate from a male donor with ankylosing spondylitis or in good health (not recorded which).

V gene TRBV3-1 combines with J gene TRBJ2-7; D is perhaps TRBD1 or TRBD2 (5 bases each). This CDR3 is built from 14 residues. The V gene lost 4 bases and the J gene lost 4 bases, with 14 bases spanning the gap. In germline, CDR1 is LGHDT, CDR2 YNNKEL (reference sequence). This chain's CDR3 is CASSPFTGTYEQYF. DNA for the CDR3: TGTGCCAGCAGCCCCTTCACTGGGACGTACGAGCAGTACTTC.

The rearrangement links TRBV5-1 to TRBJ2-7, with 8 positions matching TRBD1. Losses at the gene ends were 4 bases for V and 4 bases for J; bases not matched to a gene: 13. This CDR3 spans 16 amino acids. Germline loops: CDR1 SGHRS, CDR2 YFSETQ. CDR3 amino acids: CASSPDRDHPIYEQYF. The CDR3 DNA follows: TGCGCCAGCAGCCCGGACAGGGACCACCCTATTTACGAGCAGTACTTC.

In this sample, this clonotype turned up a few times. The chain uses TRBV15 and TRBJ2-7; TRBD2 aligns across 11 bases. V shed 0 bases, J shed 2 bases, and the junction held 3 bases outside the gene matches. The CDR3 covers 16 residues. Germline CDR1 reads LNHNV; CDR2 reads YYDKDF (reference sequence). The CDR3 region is CATSRDLSGGAYEQYF. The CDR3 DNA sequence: TGTGCCACCAGCAGAGATCTTAGCGGGGGGGCCTACGAGCAGTACTTC.

CDR3 nucleotides: TGCAGCGTTGTGTTAGGATATCCCTACGAGCAGTACTTC. Translated: CSVVLGYPYEQYF. This chain links TRBV29-1 with TRBJ2-7; no clear D. V was cut by 4 bases and J by 2 bases, with 12 bases left in between. The CDR3 covers 13 residues. CDR1 and CDR2 from the germline V gene are SQVTM and ANQGSEA.

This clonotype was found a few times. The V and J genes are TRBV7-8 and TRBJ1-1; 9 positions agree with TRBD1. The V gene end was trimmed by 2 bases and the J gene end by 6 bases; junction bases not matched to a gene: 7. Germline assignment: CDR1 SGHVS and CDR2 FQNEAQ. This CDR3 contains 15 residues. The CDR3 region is CASSLSGQGRPEAFF. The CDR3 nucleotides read TGTGCCAGCAGCTTAAGCGGACAGGGGAGGCCTGAAGCTTTCTTT.

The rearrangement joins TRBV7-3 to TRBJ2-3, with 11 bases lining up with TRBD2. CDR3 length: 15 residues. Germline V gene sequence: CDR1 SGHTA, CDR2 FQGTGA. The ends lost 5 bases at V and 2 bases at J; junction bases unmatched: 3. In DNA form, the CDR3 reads TGTGCCAGCAGCCTAGCGGGGGGCTTCACAGATACGCAGTATTTT. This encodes CASSLAGGFTDTQYF.

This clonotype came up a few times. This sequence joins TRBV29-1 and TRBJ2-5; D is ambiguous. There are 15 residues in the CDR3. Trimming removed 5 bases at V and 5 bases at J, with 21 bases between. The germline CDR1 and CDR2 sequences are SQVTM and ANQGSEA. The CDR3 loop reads CSVWADISRRETQYF. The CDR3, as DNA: TGCAGCGTTTGGGCAGATATAAGCAGAAGGGAGACCCAGTACTTC.

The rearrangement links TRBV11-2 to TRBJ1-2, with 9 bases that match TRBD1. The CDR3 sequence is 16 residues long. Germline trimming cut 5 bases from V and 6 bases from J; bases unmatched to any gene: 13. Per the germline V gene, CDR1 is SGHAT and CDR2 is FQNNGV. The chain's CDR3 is CASSPLDSDRGHGYTF. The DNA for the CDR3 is TGTGCCAGCAGCCCTCTAGATTCGGACAGGGGACATGGCTACACCTTC.

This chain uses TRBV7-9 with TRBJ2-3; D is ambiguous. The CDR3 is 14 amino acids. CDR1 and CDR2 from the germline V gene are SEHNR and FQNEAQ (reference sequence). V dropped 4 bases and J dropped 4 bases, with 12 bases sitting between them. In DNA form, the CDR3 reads TGTGCCAGCAGCTCACGCGACTTTTCAGATACGCAGTATTTT. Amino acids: CASSSRDFSDTQYF.